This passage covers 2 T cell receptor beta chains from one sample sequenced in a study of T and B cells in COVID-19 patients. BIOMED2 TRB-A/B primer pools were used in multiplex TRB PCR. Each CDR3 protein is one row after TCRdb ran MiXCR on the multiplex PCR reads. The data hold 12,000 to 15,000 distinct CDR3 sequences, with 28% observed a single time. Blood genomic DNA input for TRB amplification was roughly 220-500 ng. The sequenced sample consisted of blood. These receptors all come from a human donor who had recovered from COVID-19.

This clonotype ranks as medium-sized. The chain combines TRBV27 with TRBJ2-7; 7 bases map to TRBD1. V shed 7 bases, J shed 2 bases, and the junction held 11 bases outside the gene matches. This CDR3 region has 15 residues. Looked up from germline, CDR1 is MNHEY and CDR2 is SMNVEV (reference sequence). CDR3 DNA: TGTGCCAGCACCCCTGGGCAGGGGGAGACCTACGAGCAGTACTTC. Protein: CASTPGQGETYEQYF.

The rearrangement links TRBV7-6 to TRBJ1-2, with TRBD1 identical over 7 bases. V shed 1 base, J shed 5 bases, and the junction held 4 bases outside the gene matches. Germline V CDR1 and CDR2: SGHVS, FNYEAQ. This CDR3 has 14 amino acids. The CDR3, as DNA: TGTGCCAGCAGCTTAGACAGGGGAGGATATGGCTACACCTTC. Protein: CASSLDRGGYGYTF.